The clone carrying this TCR beta chain was counted a few times. Its antigen is not known. The data derive from a study of CD8 T cells in ankylosing spondylitis. Generation of TCR beta libraries employed quantitative 5'-RACE incorporating molecular barcodes. Using its own MiXCR run on the 5' RACE reads, TCRdb lists one record per CDR3 protein. The sample lists about 800,000 distinct CDR3 sequences, around 11% occurring once. The CDR3 has 11 amino acids. V lost 2 bases and J lost 12, with 11 bases in between. Per the germline V gene, CDR1 is DFQATT and CDR2 is SNEGSKA (reference sequence). General observations from the study: Those disease-linked clones were CD8+; they were also relatively rare in peripheral blood. The study looked at matched synovial fluid samples from ankylosing spondylitis patients. Disease-linked clones were reported to be significantly enriched there. A motif of fewer than ten highly homologous TCR beta variants was seen as apparently characteristic of ankylosing spondylitis blood.

J is TRBJ2-1 and V is TRBV20-1; D ambiguous. What was sequenced was blood, either unsorted or a sorted T cell fraction (not recorded which). The origin of this receptor is a male donor with ankylosing spondylitis. This CDR3 reads CSARLGFGQFF. The CDR3 DNA reads TGCAGTGCTAGACTAGGGTTCGGGCAGTTCTTC.